A selection of T cell receptor beta chains follows, all from one sample in a study of shared clonotypes between healthy human individuals. Assay used: immunoSEQ multiplex PCR; TCRdb lists only in-frame clones, some missing. Altogether about 2.2 million clones are present, 93% being singletons, with the ten largest covering over 1.5%. The sequencing sample was made of naive CD8+ T cells from PBMCs. The receptors here all came from a man between 18 and 35 years old in good health. Some clones in this sample may be carry-over from other donors' samples. The CDR3 runs from the conserved cysteine through the conserved F or W. Fields, in order: V gene, clone size, D gene, J gene, CDR3 protein, CDR3 DNA. D genes are given only for firm matches. Clone size, where shown, is once, few, many, or a class for clones that have expanded.

V: TRBV5-4
size: -
D: -
J: TRBJ2-7
CDR3: CASSFKGDEQYF
DNA: TGTGCCAGCAGCTTTAAAGGGGACGAGCAGTACTTC

V: TRBV30
size: few
D: -
J: TRBJ2-4
CDR3: CAWSQGRDDIQYF
DNA: TGTGCCTGGAGTCAGGGAAGGGACGACATTCAGTACTTC

V: TRBV27
size: once
D: TRBD2
J: TRBJ2-5
CDR3: CASSRRLAGGETQYF
DNA: TGTGCCAGCAGTAGACGACTAGCGGGAGGGGAGACCCAGTACTTC

V: TRBV19
size: -
D: TRBD2
J: TRBJ2-7
CDR3: CASSIPASGSNEQYF
DNA: TGTGCCAGTAGTATTCCGGCCAGCGGGAGTAACGAGCAGTACTTC

V: TRBV7-9
size: once
D: TRBD2
J: TRBJ2-3
CDR3: CASSSREGTDTQYF
DNA: TGTGCCAGCAGCTCGCGGGAGGGCACAGATACGCAGTATTTT

V: TRBV29-1
size: once
D: -
J: TRBJ2-3
CDR3: CSVVGLGDTDTQYF
DNA: TGCAGCGTTGTAGGCCTGGGAGACACAGATACGCAGTATTTT

V: TRBV15
size: -
D: -
J: TRBJ2-1
CDR3: CATSRVPISDRTNEQFF
DNA: TGTGCCACCAGCAGAGTACCGATCAGCGACAGAACAAATGAGCAGTTCTTC

V: TRBV5-8
size: -
D: -
J: TRBJ2-2
CDR3: CASSLVAGVSGELFF
DNA: TGTGCCAGCAGCTTGGTCGCAGGGGTTAGCGGGGAGCTGTTTTTT

V: TRBV9
size: -
D: -
J: TRBJ2-7
CDR3: CASSPSGLLYEQYF
DNA: TGTGCCAGCAGCCCTTCGGGCCTCCTCTACGAGCAGTACTTC

V: TRBV27
size: -
D: TRBD2
J: TRBJ2-2
CDR3: CATATSGIRELFF
DNA: TGTGCCACCGCGACTAGCGGGATCCGGGAGCTGTTTTTT

V: TRBV7-3
size: -
D: TRBD2
J: TRBJ2-3
CDR3: CASSLLSPRLAGGGDTQYF
DNA: TGTGCCAGCAGCTTGTTATCCCCCCGACTAGCGGGAGGAGGAGATACGCAGTATTTT

V: TRBV27
size: few
D: -
J: TRBJ1-1
CDR3: CASWTGGNTEAFF
DNA: TGTGCCAGCTGGACCGGAGGGAACACTGAAGCTTTCTTT

V: TRBV10-1
size: -
D: -
J: TRBJ2-7
CDR3: CASSAGYEQYF
DNA: TGCGCCAGCAGTGCAGGTTACGAGCAGTACTTC

V: TRBV4-3
size: -
D: -
J: TRBJ1-4
CDR3: CASSQDAGNEKLFF
DNA: TGCGCCAGCAGCCAAGATGCAGGGAATGAAAAACTGTTTTTT

V: TRBV6-5
size: once
D: TRBD2
J: TRBJ2-1
CDR3: CASTWGTRGVNEQFF
DNA: TGTGCCAGCACCTGGGGGACTAGGGGCGTCAATGAGCAGTTCTTC

V: TRBV13
size: -
D: TRBD2
J: TRBJ2-1
CDR3: CASSSGLGIVDEQFF
DNA: TGTGCCAGCAGCTCGGGACTAGGGATTGTCGATGAGCAGTTCTTC

V: TRBV10-3
size: -
D: TRBD1
J: TRBJ2-7
CDR3: CAISESNRQGANEQYF
DNA: TGTGCCATCAGTGAGTCGAATCGGCAGGGGGCAAACGAGCAGTACTTC

V: TRBV4-3
size: -
D: TRBD2
J: TRBJ2-1
CDR3: CASSQDTASGRGEQFF
DNA: TGCGCCAGCAGCCAAGATACGGCTAGCGGGAGGGGCGAGCAGTTCTTC

V: TRBV11-2
size: once
D: -
J: TRBJ2-5
CDR3: CASRLDTTYQETQYF
DNA: TGTGCCAGCAGATTGGACACAACCTACCAAGAGACCCAGTACTTC

V: TRBV6-5
size: -
D: -
J: TRBJ1-1
CDR3: CASSYSRELTEAFF
DNA: TGTGCCAGCAGTTACTCCAGGGAGCTCACTGAAGCTTTCTTT

V: TRBV7-9
size: few
D: TRBD1
J: TRBJ1-5
CDR3: CASSMTGPAQPQHF
DNA: TGTGCCAGCAGCATGACAGGGCCGGCTCAGCCCCAGCATTTT

V: TRBV19
size: -
D: -
J: TRBJ2-7
CDR3: CASSNVPLPYEQYF
DNA: TGTGCCAGTAGTAATGTTCCCCTCCCTTACGAGCAGTACTTC

V: TRBV27
size: -
D: -
J: TRBJ1-1
CDR3: CASSLSGPMNTEAFF
DNA: TGTGCCAGCAGTTTATCAGGGCCTATGAACACTGAAGCTTTCTTT

V: TRBV27
size: -
D: -
J: TRBJ2-7
CDR3: CASSFSGLLSYEQYF
DNA: TGTGCCAGCAGTTTCTCGGGACTCCTCTCCTACGAGCAGTACTTC

V: TRBV19
size: -
D: -
J: TRBJ2-7
CDR3: CASSIGPQEYEQYF
DNA: TGTGCCAGTAGTATAGGGCCGCAGGAATATGAGCAGTACTTC

V: TRBV7-9
size: -
D: TRBD2
J: TRBJ2-2
CDR3: CASGSPTSGIVNGELFF
DNA: TGTGCCAGCGGCTCGCCCACTAGCGGGATTGTTAACGGGGAGCTGTTTTTT

V: TRBV7-9
size: -
D: -
J: TRBJ1-2
CDR3: CASSPPQTASGYTF
DNA: TGTGCCAGCAGCCCCCCCCAGACAGCGAGTGGCTACACCTTC

V: TRBV19
size: once
D: -
J: TRBJ1-1
CDR3: CASSITANTEAFF
DNA: TGTGCCAGTAGTATAACAGCGAACACTGAAGCTTTCTTT

V: TRBV4-1
size: -
D: -
J: TRBJ1-5
CDR3: CASSPYREDSNQPQHF
DNA: TGCGCCAGCAGCCCCTACAGGGAAGATAGCAATCAGCCCCAGCATTTT

V: TRBV7-3
size: -
D: TRBD2
J: TRBJ2-1
CDR3: CASSLTTGLAGHNEQFF
DNA: TGTGCCAGCAGCTTAACTACTGGCCTAGCGGGACACAATGAGCAGTTCTTC

V: TRBV27
size: -
D: -
J: TRBJ1-1
CDR3: CAAQGWGTEAFF
DNA: TGTGCCGCCCAGGGTTGGGGGACTGAAGCTTTCTTT

V: TRBV19
size: -
D: TRBD2
J: TRBJ2-2
CDR3: CASNPLAGGNTGELFF
DNA: TGTGCCAGTAACCCCTTGGCGGGAGGGAACACCGGGGAGCTGTTTTTT

V: TRBV25-1
size: once
D: -
J: TRBJ1-4
CDR3: CASSEFRGPNPANEKLFF
DNA: TGTGCCAGCAGTGAATTCCGGGGACCAAACCCAGCTAATGAAAAACTGTTTTTT

V: TRBV10-1
size: -
D: -
J: TRBJ2-7
CDR3: CASSGDRPYEQYF
DNA: TGCGCCAGCAGTGGCGACAGACCATACGAGCAGTACTTC

V: TRBV27
size: -
D: -
J: TRBJ2-3
CDR3: CASSLSADTQYF
DNA: TGTGCCAGCAGTTTATCCGCAGATACGCAGTATTTT

V: TRBV4-2
size: -
D: -
J: TRBJ1-1
CDR3: CASSTEDGANTEAFF
DNA: TGTGCCAGCAGCACGGAGGACGGGGCCAACACTGAAGCTTTCTTT

V: TRBV6-6
size: -
D: TRBD2
J: TRBJ2-7
CDR3: CASNGLAKVSYEQYF
DNA: TGTGCCAGCAACGGACTAGCGAAGGTCAGCTACGAGCAGTACTTC

V: TRBV19
size: -
D: -
J: TRBJ2-7
CDR3: CASSIAGSHEQYF
DNA: TGTGCCAGTAGTATTGCAGGGTCCCACGAGCAGTACTTC

V: TRBV18
size: -
D: TRBD1
J: TRBJ2-7
CDR3: CASSTKEGQGTYEQYF
DNA: TGTGCCAGCTCAACCAAGGAGGGACAGGGAACCTACGAGCAGTACTTC

V: TRBV27
size: -
D: -
J: TRBJ2-5
CDR3: CASGTKAGGTQYF
DNA: TGTGCCAGCGGGACGAAGGCTGGGGGGACCCAGTACTTC

V: TRBV7-2
size: -
D: -
J: TRBJ1-2
CDR3: CASSLWDTNYGYTF
DNA: TGTGCCAGCAGCTTATGGGACACTAACTATGGCTACACCTTC

V: TRBV28
size: -
D: -
J: TRBJ1-3
CDR3: CASSSGRFRNTIYF
DNA: TGTGCCAGCAGTTCCGGTCGGTTCCGAAACACCATATATTTT

V: TRBV27
size: -
D: -
J: TRBJ1-1
CDR3: CASSFTDLNTEAFF
DNA: TGTGCCAGCAGTTTTACCGACCTGAACACTGAAGCTTTCTTT

V: TRBV11-3
size: -
D: -
J: TRBJ1-1
CDR3: CASSLGGLNTEAFF
DNA: TGTGCCAGCAGCTTAGGGGGATTGAACACTGAAGCTTTCTTT

V: TRBV4-2
size: -
D: -
J: TRBJ1-5
CDR3: CASSQEGRGEYQPQHF
DNA: TGTGCCAGCAGCCAAGAGGGCCGTGGAGAATATCAGCCCCAGCATTTT

V: TRBV4-1
size: once
D: -
J: TRBJ2-1
CDR3: CASSPEAVSTGYRNSEQFF
DNA: TGCGCCAGCAGCCCCGAAGCCGTCTCAACAGGGTACCGGAACAGTGAGCAGTTCTTC

V: TRBV15
size: -
D: -
J: TRBJ2-7
CDR3: CATSSEGTVAYEQYF
DNA: TGTGCCACCAGCAGCGAGGGGACTGTCGCCTACGAGCAGTACTTC

V: TRBV29-1
size: -
D: TRBD1
J: TRBJ1-1
CDR3: CSVRGRGTEAFF
DNA: TGCAGCGTTAGGGGGCGCGGGACTGAAGCTTTCTTT

V: TRBV4-1
size: -
D: -
J: TRBJ1-5
CDR3: CASSQDATSNQPQHF
DNA: TGCGCCAGCAGCCAAGATGCAACCAGCAATCAGCCCCAGCATTTT

V: TRBV7-9
size: -
D: TRBD2
J: TRBJ2-1
CDR3: CASSPRTSGTYNEQFF
DNA: TGTGCCAGCAGCCCTAGGACTAGCGGCACCTACAATGAGCAGTTCTTC

V: TRBV28
size: -
D: -
J: TRBJ2-1
CDR3: CASMGPRSYNEQFF
DNA: TGTGCCAGCATGGGTCCGCGGTCTTACAATGAGCAGTTCTTC

V: TRBV7-9
size: once
D: -
J: TRBJ2-7
CDR3: CASSLAYGKYGYEQYF
DNA: TGTGCCAGCAGCTTAGCCTATGGAAAATATGGGTACGAGCAGTACTTC

V: TRBV29-1
size: -
D: -
J: TRBJ1-1
CDR3: CSVVPANKWVAFF
DNA: TGCAGCGTTGTCCCGGCCAACAAGTGGGTAGCTTTCTTT